This TCR beta chain was identified in a study of blood T cells in healthy people across ages (dated by TCRdb to the mid-2010s). Regarding the complete study: In model experiments, roughly one uniquely barcoded TCR beta cDNA molecule per two T cells was captured by template switching. The donors were split into four age groups: young (average approximately 16 years), middle-aged (around 37), aged (62) and long-lived (roughly 88). To track age-related changes in TCR beta repertoire diversity, the study relied on deep sequencing normalized with unique cDNA molecular identifiers. Using the same blood draw, the study looked at two additional independent replicas of 1 million unique cDNA reads for two donors, one aged 18 to 30 and the other aged 80 or older. To avoid experimental bias, donors of different ages were distributed randomly across sequencing lanes. Points the paper makes about the study in general: Total diversity estimates from one million sequenced T cells were considered lower bounds and underestimates. The CMV infection status of donors was not known, potentially confounding age-related changes in expanded clonotypes. Compared with the aged group, the long-lived group had more naive CD4+ T cells, fewer expanded clones and increased TCR diversity, a pattern suggesting age selection. Observed TCR beta diversity per million T cells fell roughly linearly with age, and a significant reduction was already apparent by age roughly 40. A strong correlation was found between observed TCR beta diversity and the percentage of naive T cells measured by flow cytometry. Since profiling was done on bulk unsorted PBMCs, naive and antigen-experienced compartments could not be conclusively compared.

Libraries were built with 5' RACE. A second PCR of roughly 7 to 11 cycles was performed with a sample-barcoded 5' primer and a J-beta primer mix. A unique molecular identifier was introduced onto each TCR beta cDNA molecule by a template-switch 5' adaptor carrying 12 random nucleotides. Each sample yielded at least 2.5 million CDR3-containing paired-end reads. First-strand cDNA synthesis was performed from all RNA using the Mint cDNA synthesis kit, with priming by a TRBC-specific oligonucleotide. Following uracil-DNA glycosylase treatment, a first 18-cycle PCR with universal primers M1SS and BC2_uni_R was performed on all cDNA. Turning to the authors' computational methods: Each sample was normalized by randomly selecting 1 million high-quality reads, each carrying a distinct molecular identifier. Reads sharing molecular identifiers were discarded rather than binned into consensus sequences. MiTCR, with a Q25 quality threshold and the strictest error-elimination algorithm, was used for CDR3 identification, clonotype clustering and error correction. A nonparametric unseen species model using Euler transformation provided a lower-bound estimate of total TCR beta diversity. TCRdb cleaned the public reads at Q25 with fastp, built clones with MiXCR and kept in-frame beta chains. Rows are combined by CDR3 protein, so each entry shows the most common genes and DNA. The V and J calls were not made by the authors but by TCRdb's processing. This sample has some 1,800,000 distinct CDR3 sequences in its table, and roughly two fifths of those were observed once. The top ten constitute approximately 22% of the sample.

This clonotype was counted a few times. This receptor's antigen is unknown. No per-base quality is available; no much larger clone lies one base away. Systemically healthy Caucasian individuals from Russia, some 36 in total and aged about 6 to 95 years, were included as donors. Each donor gave 9.5 to 10 milliliters of peripheral blood, drawn into EDTA-treated Vacutainer tubes. Ficoll-Paque density-gradient centrifugation was used to isolate PBMCs, with at least 6.5 million obtained per sample. Total RNA, at least 6 micrograms per sample, was extracted from PBMCs with Trizol reagent. Naive CD45RAhigh/CD27high T cell percentages were measured by flow cytometry on a PBMC aliquot from every donor. The sample taken for sequencing was blood. This clonotype was sampled from a human donor in good health.

For the CDR3, the sequence is CASSGRQGVVQAFF. The nucleotide sequence is TGTGCCAGCAGCGGAAGACAGGGAGTGGTTCAAGCTTTCTTT. The chain joins TRBV7-2 to TRBJ1-1, with 7 bases aligning to TRBD1. V has 5 bases trimmed and J has 9 bases trimmed; junction bases matching no gene number 12. Its CDR3 holds 14 amino acids, cysteine through phenylalanine. Of the read, only the CDR3 DNA is kept; its 42 bases are in frame from base 1. Via the germline V gene, CDR1 is SGHTA and CDR2 FQGNSA.